The rows below give T cell receptor beta chains drawn from one sample of a study of T cells in Graves' hyperthyroidism and ophthalmopathy. One entry per CDR3 protein results from TCRdb running MiXCR on the multiplex PCR reads. This table has under 350,000 distinct CDR3 sequences, about 25% appearing once. The material sequenced was blood. Receptors originate from a man aged 35-49 years with Graves' hyperthyroidism that later progressed to Graves' ophthalmopathy. The CDR3 runs from the conserved cysteine through the conserved F or W. The D gene is left open where the match is weak. A clone size is listed for some rows: how often the clone was seen (once, few, many), or a class if it is expanded.

v_gene	j_gene	d_gene	abundance	len	CDR3nt	CDR3aa
TRBV15	TRBJ2-4	NA	many	16	TGTGCCACCAGCAGAGATAGGGATGCTGGGCAAAACATTCAGTACTTC	CATSRDRDAGQNIQYF
TRBV13	TRBJ2-2	TRBD1	many	15	TGTGCCAGCAGGGACAGGGGGCAGAACACCGGGGAGCTGTTTTTT	CASRDRGQNTGELFF
TRBV3-1	TRBJ1-1	NA	many	13	TGTGCCAGCAGCCAAGATACCGGGACTGAAGCTTTCTTT	CASSQDTGTEAFF
TRBV19	TRBJ1-5	TRBD1	many	13	TGTGCCGTGGGACAGGATTACAATCAGCCCCAGCATTTT	CAVGQDYNQPQHF
TRBV28	TRBJ1-6	TRBD1	many	11	TGTGCCAGCAGTGGACAGGGTGCCCTCCACTTT	CASSGQGALHF
TRBV29-1	TRBJ2-5	NA	many	12	TGCAGCTCGAGGGGGGGGGGAGAGACCCAGTACTTC	CSSRGGGETQYF
TRBV15	TRBJ2-6	NA	NA	21	TGTGCCACCAGCAGACTTTACACCATTCAGGGAATTGACTCTGGGGCCAACGTCCTGACTTTC	CATSRLYTIQGIDSGANVLTF
TRBV7-9	TRBJ1-2	NA	NA	15	TGTGCCAGCAGCCTACTAAGGGGGGGATTCGACGGCTACACCTTC	CASSLLRGGFDGYTF
TRBV15	TRBJ2-6	TRBD1	many	15	TGTGCCACCAGACGGACAGGGTCTGGGGCCAACGTCCTGACTTTC	CATRRTGSGANVLTF
TRBV19	TRBJ2-4	NA	many	20	TGTGCCAGTAGTCCCACGACAGGTCAAAGCGGGATGCTAGCCAAAAACATTCAGTACTTC	CASSPTTGQSGMLAKNIQYF
TRBV6-5	TRBJ1-1	NA	NA	15	TGTGCCAGCATTAAACAAGGGGGTCTCGGCACTGAAGCTTTCTTT	CASIKQGGLGTEAFF
TRBV29-1	TRBJ2-5	NA	many	13	TGCAGCGTTGGGCGGGACGCCGCAGAGACCCAGTACTTC	CSVGRDAAETQYF
TRBV29-1	TRBJ1-2	TRBD1	many	14	TGCAGCGTTGCGCCGGGACAGGGAATATATGGCTACACCTTC	CSVAPGQGIYGYTF
TRBV28	TRBJ1-2	NA	NA	14	TGTGCCAGCAGTTTCATGGGGGGCGGCTATGGCTACACCTTC	CASSFMGGGYGYTF
TRBV11-2	TRBJ2-5	NA	many	13	TGTGCCAGCAGCTTAGCGGGAGCGGAGACCCAGTACTTC	CASSLAGAETQYF
TRBV7-3	TRBJ1-2	NA	many	13	TGTGCCAGCAGCGCCTGGGGAAACTATGGCTACACCTTC	CASSAWGNYGYTF
TRBV14	TRBJ2-7	NA	many	13	TGTGCCAGCAGCCAAGGCAAGGGGACCGAGCAGTACTTC	CASSQGKGTEQYF
TRBV10-3	TRBJ1-5	TRBD1	many	18	TGTGCCATCAGTGGTTCAGGGGGACAGGGGAATCGCAATCAGCCCCAGCATTTT	CAISGSGGQGNRNQPQHF
TRBV9	TRBJ2-7	NA	NA	12	TGTGCCAGCAGCCCGGACCTCTACGAGCAGTACTTC	CASSPDLYEQYF
TRBV6-5	TRBJ2-5	NA	many	14	TGTGCCAGCAGCCGGGGGGCGGGTCAAGAGACCCAGTACTTC	CASSRGAGQETQYF
TRBV12-3/TRBV12-4	TRBJ2-2	NA	many	14	TGTGCCAGCAGTTTACGGCAAAACACCGGGGAGCTGTTTTTT	CASSLRQNTGELFF
TRBV4-1	TRBJ2-7	NA	many	16	TGCGCCAGCAGCCAAGAAGGGACGCGAGTCCGCGGCGAGCAGTACTTC	CASSQEGTRVRGEQYF
TRBV24-1	TRBJ1-5	NA	many	12	TGTGCCACCCAGGGGAGCAATCAGCCCCAGCATTTT	CATQGSNQPQHF
TRBV5-1	TRBJ2-5	NA	few	16	TGCGCCAGCAGCTTGGTGCCTCGGACAGTCCAAGAGACCCAGTACTTC	CASSLVPRTVQETQYF
TRBV20-1	TRBJ2-5	NA	many	13	TGCAGTGCTAGAGATAATAATCAAGAGACCCAGGACTTC	CSARDNNQETQDF
TRBV28	TRBJ1-5	TRBD1	many	13	TGTGCCAGCAGTGCACAGGGGTTTCAGCCCCAGCATTTT	CASSAQGFQPQHF
TRBV6-1	TRBJ1-3	NA	NA	14	TGTGCCACCAAGGCAGCGAACTCTGGAAACACCATATATTTT	CATKAANSGNTIYF
TRBV19	TRBJ1-1	NA	many	13	TGTGCCAGTAGTATCGGGGCCGGCACTGAAGCTTTCTTT	CASSIGAGTEAFF
TRBV12-3/TRBV12-4	TRBJ1-2	TRBD1	once	17	TGTGCCAGCAGTTCGACCCGGACAGGGGGCTTTTTTCCCGGCTACACCTTC	CASSSTRTGGFFPGYTF
TRBV2	TRBJ2-7	TRBD2	many	16	TGTGCCAGCAGTGATGGGAGGACTAGCGGGACCTACGAGCAGTACTTC	CASSDGRTSGTYEQYF
TRBV7-3	TRBJ2-7	NA	few	15	TGTGCCAGCAGCTTTTCTGCCGGCGGGCCCTACGAGCAGTACTTC	CASSFSAGGPYEQYF
TRBV5-1	TRBJ2-2	NA	large	12	TGCGCCAGCAGCTTTCGTACCGGGGAGCTGTTTTTT	CASSFRTGELFF
TRBV14	TRBJ1-1	NA	once	14	TGTGCCAGCAGCTTGGGGGGCGGTTACACTGAAGCTTTCTTT	CASSLGGGYTEAFF
TRBV30	TRBJ2-5	NA	many	16	TGTGCCTGGAGTGAAAACCGGGCCACCCACTGGGAGACCCAGTACTTC	CAWSENRATHWETQYF
TRBV29-1	TRBJ2-7	NA	many	14	TGCAGCGCTGGAACCGGGACAAGTATCTACGAGCAGTACTTC	CSAGTGTSIYEQYF
TRBV11-1	TRBJ2-7	TRBD1	many	16	TGTGCCAGCAGCTTTGGCTACAGGGGAACGGGTTACGAGCAGTACTTC	CASSFGYRGTGYEQYF
TRBV19	TRBJ2-7	NA	NA	15	TGTGCCAGGGAGCTAGCGCGCGCCCACTCCTACGAGCAGTACTTC	CARELARAHSYEQYF
TRBV6-1	TRBJ1-2	NA	NA	14	TGTGCCAGCATGCCCTCGATGGGACGCTATGGCTACACCTTC	CASMPSMGRYGYTF
TRBV5-1	TRBJ1-2	NA	many	14	TGCGCCAGCAGCTTGGTAGGACCCCAGGCGGGCTACACCTTC	CASSLVGPQAGYTF
TRBV12-3/TRBV12-4	TRBJ1-5	NA	NA	12	TGTGCCAGCAGCGGACAAGGACAGCCCCAGCATTTT	CASSGQGQPQHF
TRBV14	TRBJ2-3	NA	many	14	TGTGCCAGCAGTACGGGCCTTACGAGGAATACGCAGTATTTT	CASSTGLTRNTQYF
TRBV20-1	TRBJ1-6	NA	few	12	TGCAGTGCTAGAGAGGGGGGCTCACCCCTCCACTTT	CSAREGGSPLHF
TRBV24-1	TRBJ2-2	NA	many	13	TGTGCCACTACGGATTGGGTGTCCGGGGAGCTGTTTTTT	CATTDWVSGELFF
TRBV6-2/TRBV6-3	TRBJ2-7	NA	many	14	TGTGCCAGCACCCCCCCAAGTTTATCCTACGAGCAGTACTTC	CASTPPSLSYEQYF
TRBV12-3/TRBV12-4	TRBJ2-5	TRBD1	many	16	TGTGCCAGCAGTCCCACAGGACAGGAGTACCAAGAGACCCAGTACTTC	CASSPTGQEYQETQYF
TRBV15	TRBJ2-5	NA	many	13	TGTGCCAGCGGGGTCCAACCTAAAGAGACCCAGTACTTC	CASGVQPKETQYF
TRBV6-5	TRBJ1-2	TRBD1	many	13	TGTGCCAGCAGGACAGGGGTGTATTATGGCTACACCTTC	CASRTGVYYGYTF
TRBV6-1	TRBJ1-1	TRBD1	NA	14	TGTGCCAGCGGGGTGACAGGGGTGAACACTGAAGCTTTCTTT	CASGVTGVNTEAFF